This T cell receptor beta chain was obtained from a study of shared clonotypes between healthy human individuals. Points from the study as a whole: Sorted-subset samples were not fully sequenced, rarefaction indicated.

Assay execution took place at the deep level. Several immunoSEQ plates held equal portions of the genomic DNA taken from each subset. Here immunoSEQ multiplex PCR was the method, and the copy in TCRdb shows in-frame clones only, minus some. The repertoire holds under 2,500,000 clones, approximately 94% seen once, with 0.13% in the top ten. Of note for this clone: Its antigen is undetermined. Additional DNA sequences in this sample encode the identical CDR3.

The CDR3 is 15 residues long. CDR1 is GTSNPN and CDR2 is SVGIG in the germline V gene (reference sequence). The V end was cut by 0 bases, the J end by 0 bases, with 10 bases between. The chain joins TRBV30 to TRBJ2-3; D gene uncertain. The material sequenced was naive CD4+ T cells sorted from blood. Subset of the sample: CD45RA+ positively selected. This sequence was found in a man younger than 35 in good health. The CDR3 region is CAWSVRRPSTDTQYF. The DNA for the CDR3 is TGTGCCTGGAGTGTACGCAGACCTAGCACAGATACGCAGTATTTT.